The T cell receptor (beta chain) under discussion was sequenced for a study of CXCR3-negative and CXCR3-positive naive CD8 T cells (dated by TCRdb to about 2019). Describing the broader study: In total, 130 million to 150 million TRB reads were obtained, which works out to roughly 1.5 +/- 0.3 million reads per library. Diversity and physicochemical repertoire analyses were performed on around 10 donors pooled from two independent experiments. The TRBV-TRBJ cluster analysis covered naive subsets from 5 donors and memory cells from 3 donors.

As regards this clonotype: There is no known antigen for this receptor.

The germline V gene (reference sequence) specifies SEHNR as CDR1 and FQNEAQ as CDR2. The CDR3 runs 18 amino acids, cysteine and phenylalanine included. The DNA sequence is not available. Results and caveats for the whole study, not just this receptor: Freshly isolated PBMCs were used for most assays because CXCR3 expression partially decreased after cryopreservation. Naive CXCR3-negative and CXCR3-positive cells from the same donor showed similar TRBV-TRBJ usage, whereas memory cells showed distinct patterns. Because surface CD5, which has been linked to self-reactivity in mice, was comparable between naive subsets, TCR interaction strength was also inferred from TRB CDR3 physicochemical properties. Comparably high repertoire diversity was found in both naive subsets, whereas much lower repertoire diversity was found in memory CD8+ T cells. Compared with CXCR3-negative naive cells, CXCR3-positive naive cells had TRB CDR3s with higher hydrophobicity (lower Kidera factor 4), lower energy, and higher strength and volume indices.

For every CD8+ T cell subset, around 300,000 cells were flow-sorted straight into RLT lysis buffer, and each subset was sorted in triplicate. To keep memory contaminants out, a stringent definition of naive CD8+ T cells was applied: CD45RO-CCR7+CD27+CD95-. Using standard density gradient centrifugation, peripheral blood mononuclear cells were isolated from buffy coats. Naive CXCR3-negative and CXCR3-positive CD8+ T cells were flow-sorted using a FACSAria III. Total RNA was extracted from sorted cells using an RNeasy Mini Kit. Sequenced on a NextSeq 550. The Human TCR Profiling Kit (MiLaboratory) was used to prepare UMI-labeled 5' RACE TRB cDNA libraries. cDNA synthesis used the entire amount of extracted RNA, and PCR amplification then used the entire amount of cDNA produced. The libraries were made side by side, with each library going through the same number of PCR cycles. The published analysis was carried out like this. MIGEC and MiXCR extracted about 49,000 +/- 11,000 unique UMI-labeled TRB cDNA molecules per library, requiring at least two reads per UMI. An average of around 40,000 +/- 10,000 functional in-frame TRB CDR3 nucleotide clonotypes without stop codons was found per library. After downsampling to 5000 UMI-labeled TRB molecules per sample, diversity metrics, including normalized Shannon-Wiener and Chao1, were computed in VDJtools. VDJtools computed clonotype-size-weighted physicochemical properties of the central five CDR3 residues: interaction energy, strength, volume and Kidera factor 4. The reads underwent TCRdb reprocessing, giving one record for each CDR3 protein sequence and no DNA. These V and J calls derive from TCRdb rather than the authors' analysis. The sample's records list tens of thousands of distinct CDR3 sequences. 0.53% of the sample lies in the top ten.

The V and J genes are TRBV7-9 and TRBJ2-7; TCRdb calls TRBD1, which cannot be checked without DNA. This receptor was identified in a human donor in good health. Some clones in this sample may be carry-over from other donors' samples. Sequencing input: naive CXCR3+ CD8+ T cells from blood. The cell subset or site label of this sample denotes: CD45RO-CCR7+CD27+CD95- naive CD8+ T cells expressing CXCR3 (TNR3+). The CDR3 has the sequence CASSPADRFLALTYEQYF.